A selection of T cell receptor beta chains follows, all from one sample in a study of Graves' ophthalmopathy and Graves' hyperthyroidism. One entry per CDR3 protein results from TCRdb running MiXCR on the multiplex PCR reads. The sample lists some 370,000 distinct CDR3 sequences, about a sixth occurring once. Sequencing was carried out using peripheral blood. These receptors were obtained from an adult woman with stable Graves' hyperthyroidism. Each CDR3 is given with its conserved first and last residue. D genes are given only for firm matches. The size of a clone is reported for some rows only, either as once, few or many, or as a class for expanded clones.

TRBD2 | - | TRBJ2-7 | TRBV10-3 | TGTGCCATCAGCGAGACTAGCGGGAGGAACTACGAGCAGTACTTC | CAISETSGRNYEQYF
TRBD1 | once | TRBJ1-3 | TRBV6-5 | TGTGCCAGCAGTTACTCGATCGGACAGGGAAACACCATATGTTTT | CASSYSIGQGNTICF
- | - | TRBJ2-2 | TRBV6-1 | TGTGCCAGCAGTGTGGACAGATTGAACACCGGGGAGCTGTTTTTT | CASSVDRLNTGELFF
TRBD1 | many | TRBJ1-2 | TRBV11-2 | TGTGCCAGCAGCTTAGGTGTCCGGGACAGGGCTTTTGTCTATGGCTACACCTTC | CASSLGVRDRAFVYGYTF
TRBD2 | many | TRBJ2-4 | TRBV6-5 | TGTGCCAGCAGGGGGACTAGCGGAGTTGAAGCCAAAAACATTCAGTACTTC | CASRGTSGVEAKNIQYF
- | many | TRBJ1-2 | TRBV28 | TGTGCCAGCAGTTTACCCACGGGATTTGGGTATGGCTACACCTTC | CASSLPTGFGYGYTF
- | many | TRBJ1-2 | TRBV3-1 | TGTGCCAGCAGCCAACCTGGGGGCGCGGGAGGCTACACCTTC | CASSQPGGAGGYTF
- | - | TRBJ2-4 | TRBV2 | TGTGCCAGCAGTGAAGCGAGGTTAGGACAGATAGCCAAAAACATTCAGTACTTC | CASSEARLGQIAKNIQYF
- | many | TRBJ1-3 | TRBV20-1 | TGCAGTGCTAGAGGTTCACGCTCTGGAAACACCATATATTTT | CSARGSRSGNTIYF
- | many | TRBJ1-1 | TRBV27 | TGTGCCAGCAGTTTGGCCCTAAATTCCGATCAAAACACTGAAGCTTTCTTT | CASSLALNSDQNTEAFF
- | many | TRBJ1-1 | TRBV15 | TGTGCCACCAGCAGAGATCCGGGAGGGGGGGGGAAGAACACTGAAGCTTTCTTT | CATSRDPGGGGKNTEAFF
TRBD1 | many | TRBJ2-2 | TRBV3-1 | TGTGCCAGCAGCCTCCGACAGGGGTCATCAACCGGGGAGCTGTTTTTT | CASSLRQGSSTGELFF
- | few | TRBJ1-2 | TRBV30 | TGTGCCTGGAGCCCCCTAAGCGGCGGCTACACCTTC | CAWSPLSGGYTF
- | many | TRBJ2-5 | TRBV7-2 | TGTGCCAGCAGCTGGAAAGAGACCCAGTACTTC | CASSWKETQYF
TRBD1 | - | TRBJ1-2 | TRBV20-1 | TGCAGTGCCGACAGGGTCGGCTATGGCTACACCTTC | CSADRVGYGYTF
- | many | TRBJ2-5 | TRBV27 | TGTGCCAGCAGCGGACAAATTGGGACATTACAAGAGACCCAGTACTTC | CASSGQIGTLQETQYF
- | - | TRBJ2-3 | TRBV5-1 | TGCGCCAGCAGTTCTTCCCAAGTTACAGATACGCAGTATTTT | CASSSSQVTDTQYF
TRBD1 | many | TRBJ2-5 | TRBV5-1 | TGCGCCAGCAGCTCGCGACAGGGGCGGGAGACCCAGTACTTC | CASSSRQGRETQYF
- | many | TRBJ1-2 | TRBV28 | TGTGCCAGCTTCGGTGGGGGCCTTAACTATGGCTACACCTTC | CASFGGGLNYGYTF
- | many | TRBJ2-2 | TRBV28 | TGTGCCAGCAGTCTTTACCGGGAAAGGACCGGGGAGCTGTTTTTT | CASSLYRERTGELFF
- | - | TRBJ1-5 | TRBV19 | TGTGCCAGCAGGAGTCCGGGGGGCAATCAGCCCCAGCATTTT | CASRSPGGNQPQHF
TRBD1 | many | TRBJ1-1 | TRBV30 | TGTGCCTGGAGGGACAGGGGAAGCACTGAAGCTTTCTTT | CAWRDRGSTEAFF
- | few | TRBJ1-1 | TRBV5-1 | TGCGCCAGCAGCTTGAGGGCCGGGGCGGGTTTGGCTGAAGCTTTCTTT | CASSLRAGAGLAEAFF